These 32 T cell receptor beta chains were all obtained from the same sample, sequenced in a study of identical twins. One entry per CDR3 protein results from TCRdb running MiXCR on the 5' RACE reads. The sample yields about 520,000 distinct CDR3 sequences, roughly a fifth seen once. These sequences were also reported in another study, on T cells expressing NK-cell markers.

The source material was CD4+ T cells sorted from blood. The source of these receptors is a woman aged 18 to 35 in good health.

The chain joins TRBV5-1 to TRBJ2-7; no reliable D call. The V gene's germline CDR1 is SGHRS and CDR2 YFSETQ. V lost 0 bases, J lost 7 bases, and 17 bases lay in between. The length of the CDR3 is 15 residues. In DNA, the CDR3 is TGCGCCAGCAGCTTGGGGGTCCCCGTGGTGAGGGAGCAGTACTTC. Its protein is CASSLGVPVVREQYF.

The rearrangement links TRBV4-3 to TRBJ1-1; D unresolved. The CDR3 is 13 amino acids. V was cut by 1 base and J by 5 bases, with 8 bases left in between. The germline CDR1 and CDR2 sequences are LGHNA and YSLEER. The CDR3 DNA reads as TGCGCCAGCAGCCAAGGGTCTTGGACTGAAGCTTTCTTT. Amino acids: CASSQGSWTEAFF.

This clonotype appeared many times. The gene calls are TRBV29-1 and TRBJ1-2; the match to TRBD1 covers 7 bases. The CDR3 has 13 amino acids. The V gene's germline CDR1 is SQVTM and CDR2 ANQGSEA. The V segment lost 4 bases and the J segment 4 bases; nucleotides outside the gene matches: 6. The CDR3 sequence: CSVGRGLGYGYTF. The CDR3 DNA reads as TGCAGCGTTGGCAGGGGGTTGGGCTATGGCTACACCTTC. The variable domain in full, completed from reference TRBV29-1 and TRBJ1-2, reads SAVISQKPSRDICQRGTSLTIQCQVDSQVTMMFWYRQQPGQSLTLIATANQGSEATYESGFVIDKFPISRPNLTFSTLTVSNMSPEDSSIYLCSVGRGLGYGYTFGSGTRLTVV.

This clonotype was detected many times. The chain employs TRBV10-3 and TRBJ2-3, with D unresolved. V was pared by 3 bases and J by 1 base, with 11 bases between. Germline V gives CDR1 ENHRY, CDR2 SYGVKD. The CDR3 has 15 amino acids. The CDR3 is CAISDTPRGTDTQYF. The CDR3 DNA reads as TGTGCCATCAGTGATACCCCACGTGGCACAGATACGCAGTATTTT.

The chain joins TRBV5-1 to TRBJ1-1; 9 bases map to TRBD1. There are 17 residues in the CDR3. The trim removed 0 bases at V and 1 base at J, leaving 7 bases unmatched. Germline lookup yields CDR1 SGHRS and CDR2 YFSETQ. CDR3 residues: CASSLAGQGRGNTEAFF. The CDR3 nucleotides are TGCGCCAGCAGCTTGGCCGGACAGGGGCGCGGGAACACTGAAGCTTTCTTT. Based on the CDR3 plus reference TRBV5-1 and TRBJ1-1, the full variable domain is KAGVTQTPRYLIKTRGQQVTLSCSPISGHRSVSWYQQTPGQGLQFLFEYFSETQRNKGNFPGRFSGRQFSNSRSEMNVSTLELGDSALYLCASSLAGQGRGNTEAFFGQGTRLTVV.

The chain carries TRBV5-6 and TRBJ1-1; D call uncertain. V shed 2 bases and J shed 4 bases, with 12 bases lying between them. The CDR3 runs to 14 residues. Looked up from germline, CDR1 is SGHDT and CDR2 is YYEEEE. The chain's CDR3 is CASSFGPMGTEAFF. As DNA, the CDR3 is TGTGCCAGCAGCTTCGGACCAATGGGCACTGAAGCTTTCTTT.

V usage is TRBV5-1 and J usage is TRBJ1-2, with D uncertain. This CDR3 is built from 12 residues. Germline values: CDR1 SGHRS, CDR2 YFSETQ. Trimming pared 1 base from V and 6 bases from J, leaving 7 bases between. In nucleotides, the CDR3 is TGCGCCAGCAGCTTGAACAGCCATGGCTACACCTTC. Residues: CASSLNSHGYTF.

This clonotype was observed at least ten times. V and J are TRBV9 and TRBJ2-1, with TRBD2 as a possible D gene (6 bases). The V and J ends lost 4 bases and 7 bases respectively, with 15 bases between them. This CDR3 is built from 14 residues. Germline CDR1 is SGDLS and CDR2 is YYNGEE. DNA of the CDR3: TGTGCCAGCAGCCTGGGAGGACGGGGGAATGAGCAGTTCTTC. It encodes CASSLGGRGNEQFF. Full variable domain (missing parts from reference TRBV9 and TRBJ2-1): DSGVTQTPKHLITATGQRVTLRCSPRSGDLSVYWYQQSLDQGLQFLIQYYNGEERAKGNILERFSAQQFPDLHSELNLSSLELGDSALYFCASSLGGRGNEQFFGPGTRLTVL.

This clonotype was seen more than once but under ten times. The chain has TRBV7-2 and TRBJ2-2, with unresolved D. Trimming removed 1 base at V and 6 bases at J, with 12 bases between. Germline loops: CDR1 SGHTA, CDR2 FQGNSA. The CDR3 sequence is 15 residues long. CDR3 sequence reads: CASSLVSGFAGELFF. The DNA for the CDR3 is TGTGCCAGCAGCTTAGTATCCGGGTTCGCCGGGGAGCTGTTTTTT.

V usage is TRBV6-1 and J usage is TRBJ2-7, with 9 nucleotides matching TRBD1. Germline CDR1 and CDR2: MNHNS and SASEGT. The CDR3 has 15 residues. The ends lost 8 bases at V and 2 bases at J; junction bases unmatched: 10. The CDR3 sequence: CASLPYRDRAYEQYF. The CDR3 nucleotides read TGTGCCAGCCTTCCATACCGGGACAGGGCCTACGAGCAGTACTTC.

The chain recombines TRBV9 with TRBJ2-2, with 9 nucleotides matching TRBD2. V shed 1 base, J shed 4 bases, and the junction held 5 bases outside the gene matches. From germline, CDR1 is SGDLS and CDR2 YYNGEE. CDR3 size: 16 residues. The CDR3: CASSVFSGGGTGELFF. CDR3 coding DNA: TGTGCCAGCAGCGTATTTAGCGGGGGAGGCACCGGGGAGCTGTTTTTT.

The CDR3 bases are TGTGCCAGCCGGGACACCCGGGACGAGCAGTACTTC. Translation gives CASRDTRDEQYF. The chain combines TRBV27 with TRBJ2-7, with D possibly TRBD1 on 6 matching bases. Looked up from germline, CDR1 is MNHEY and CDR2 is SMNVEV (reference sequence). V gave up 8 bases and J gave up 5 bases, with 13 bases separating them. The CDR3 is 12 residues long.

CDR3 loop: CASSILAGLETQYF. In nucleotides, the CDR3 is TGTGCCAGTAGTATACTAGCGGGATTAGAGACCCAGTACTTC. V is TRBV19 and J is TRBJ2-5; 9 bases align to TRBD2. Germline loops: CDR1 LNHDA, CDR2 SQIVND (reference sequence). The CDR3 has 14 residues. V lost 2 bases, J lost 4 bases, and 2 bases stayed unmatched.

This chain's CDR3 is CASTDSHEQYF. CDR3 nucleotides: TGCGCCAGCACGGACTCTCACGAGCAGTACTTC. The chain has TRBV5-1 and TRBJ2-7; the D gene is possibly TRBD2 (5 bases). The V gene's germline CDR1 is SGHRS and CDR2 YFSETQ. The CDR3 spans 11 residues. The V end was cut by 6 bases, the J end by 5 bases, with 9 bases between. The entire variable domain, with the rest obtained from reference TRBV5-1 and TRBJ2-7, is as follows: KAGVTQTPRYLIKTRGQQVTLSCSPISGHRSVSWYQQTPGQGLQFLFEYFSETQRNKGNFPGRFSGRQFSNSRSEMNVSTLELGDSALYLCASTDSHEQYFGPGTRLTVT.

The rearrangement links TRBV20-1 to TRBJ2-3; possibly TRBD1 for D (6 bases). Germline CDR1 and CDR2: DFQATT and SNEGSKA (reference sequence). V was shortened by 3 bases and J by 2 bases, with 18 bases between the two germline ends. The CDR3 is 16 residues long. CDR3 amino acids: CSASQGVGAYTDTQYF. CDR3 sequence (DNA): TGCAGTGCTAGTCAGGGTGTGGGGGCCTACACAGATACGCAGTATTTT.

DNA of the CDR3: TGTGCCAGCAGCGTATTTGGACTGCTCGGCACCGGGGAGCTGTTTTTT. Amino acid sequence: CASSVFGLLGTGELFF. The J gene is TRBJ2-2, the V gene TRBV9; TRBD2 might be the D (5 bases). Trimming took 1 base from V and 4 from J, leaving 14 bases between them. Germline CDR1 reads SGDLS; CDR2 reads YYNGEE. The CDR3 is 16 amino acids.

This clonotype was seen only a few times. The J gene is TRBJ1-1, the V gene TRBV20-1; no definite D call. The germline gives CDR1 DFQATT, CDR2 SNEGSKA (reference sequence). Trimming cost V 5 bases and J 1 base, with 8 bases left between them. The CDR3 extends over 12 amino acids. Here the CDR3 DNA reads TGCAGTGCTGCTCGGGGGAACACTGAAGCTTTCTTT. Its translation is CSAARGNTEAFF.

The chain uses TRBV20-1 and TRBJ2-6; D is perhaps TRBD1 or TRBD2 (5 bases each). The CDR3 covers 16 residues. Germline values: CDR1 DFQATT, CDR2 SNEGSKA (reference sequence). V dropped 5 bases and J dropped 0 bases, with 14 bases sitting between them. The CDR3 spells CSARDGKSSGANVLTF. The CDR3 nucleotides are TGCAGTGCTCGGGACGGTAAAAGCTCTGGGGCCAACGTCCTGACTTTC.

The rearrangement links TRBV20-1 to TRBJ1-1; 7 bases match TRBD1. This CDR3 region has 14 residues. With V trimmed by 5 bases and J by 0 bases, 6 bases remained unmatched. Germline assignment: CDR1 DFQATT and CDR2 SNEGSKA (reference sequence). CDR3 in amino acids: CSASETGVNTEAFF. CDR3 DNA: TGCAGTGCTTCCGAAACAGGGGTGAACACTGAAGCTTTCTTT.

This clonotype was seen many times. The chain links TRBV29-1 to TRBJ2-3, with D perhaps TRBD2 (6 bases). Germline lookup yields CDR1 SQVTM and CDR2 ANQGSEA. V was pared by 7 bases and J by 5 bases, with 16 bases between. This CDR3 has 13 residues. Here the CDR3 reads CSARRGLGDTQYF. In nucleotides, the CDR3 is TGCAGCGCACGGAGGGGCCTCGGAGATACGCAGTATTTT.

V and J are TRBV20-1 and TRBJ1-1; D ambiguous. CDR3 size: 12 residues. The germline V and J ends were trimmed by 5 bases and 1 base, with 8 bases remaining between them. The germline gives CDR1 DFQATT, CDR2 SNEGSKA (reference sequence). The CDR3 spells CSALERNTEAFF. DNA for the CDR3: TGCAGTGCTCTAGAGAGGAACACTGAAGCTTTCTTT.

The chain recombines TRBV6-5 with TRBJ2-7, with no clear D. The germline gives CDR1 MNHEY, CDR2 SVGAGI. Trimming pared 8 bases from V and 1 base from J, leaving 15 bases between. This CDR3 has 14 residues. CDR3 in amino acids: CASATLGQSYEQYF. In DNA, the CDR3 is TGTGCCAGCGCCACCTTAGGGCAGTCCTACGAGCAGTACTTC.

V and J are TRBV11-1 and TRBJ2-2, with D unclear. The CDR3 runs to 18 residues. In germline, CDR1 is SGHAT, CDR2 FQDESV (reference sequence). Trimming stripped 3 bases from V and 3 bases from J, with 20 bases between. The CDR3 DNA sequence: TGTGCCAGCAGCTTTCCCCAGCCGCCCAGCGCGGACACCGGGGAGCTGTTTTTT. Translated, it gives CASSFPQPPSADTGELFF.

V is TRBV15 and J is TRBJ2-1, with 7 nucleotides matching TRBD2. CDR3 length: 11 amino acids. V lost 5 bases to trimming and J lost 10 bases; unmatched junction nucleotides: 2. Germline V CDR1 and CDR2: LNHNV, YYDKDF (reference sequence). Written as DNA, the CDR3 is TGTGCCACCAGCGGAGCGGGAGAGCAGTTCTTC. It translates to CATSGAGEQFF.

This clonotype turned up a few times. The chain joins TRBV6-2 or TRBV6-3 to TRBJ2-6, with a tentative D call TRBD1 (5 bases). Germline V gene data show CDR1 as MNHEY and CDR2 as SVGEGT. CDR3 length equals 18 residues. V lost 6 bases to trimming and J lost 2 bases, with 20 bases between them. The CDR3, as DNA: TGTGCCAGCAGAACACGCGAAGGGGCAGACACTGGGGCCAACGTCCTGACTTTC. This gives the protein CASRTREGADTGANVLTF.

The genes are TRBV20-1 and TRBJ1-1; D possibly corresponds to TRBD1 (5 bases). Germline lookup yields CDR1 DFQATT and CDR2 SNEGSKA (reference sequence). V lost 7 bases, J lost 3 bases, and 12 bases lay in between. The CDR3 totals 12 residues. The CDR3 region has the DNA TGCAGTGTCTCGGGACGGGACACTGAAGCTTTCTTT. Translation: CSVSGRDTEAFF.

The chain uses TRBV6-1 and TRBJ1-2, with 7 bases that match TRBD1. Germline values: CDR1 MNHNS, CDR2 SASEGT. Trimming at V came to 6 bases and at J to 6 bases, leaving 10 bases not matched to a gene. CDR3 length equals 14 residues. The CDR3 DNA sequence: TGTGCCAGCAGATCCCTCGACAGGGTTCATGGCTACACCTTC. Protein: CASRSLDRVHGYTF.

This rearrangement joins TRBV2 to TRBJ2-4; 7 bases are a match to TRBD1. Trimming cost V 1 base and J 6 bases; bases outside gene matches: 12. Germline V lookup: CDR1 SNHLY, CDR2 FYNNEI. The CDR3 is made up of 17 amino acids. CDR3: CASSEVPLTGRRNIQYF. CDR3 nucleotide sequence: TGTGCCAGCAGTGAAGTTCCTCTGACAGGGCGCAGAAACATTCAGTACTTC.

This clonotype was observed a few times. The gene calls are TRBV7-2 and TRBJ2-3; the match to TRBD2 covers 11 bases. From germline, CDR1 is SGHTA and CDR2 FQGNSA. V lost 3 bases and J lost 6; bases outside the gene matches: 8. The CDR3 has 16 amino acids. DNA of the CDR3: TGTGCCAGCAGCTTTCGCCTAGCGGGAGGAGGGGATACGCAGTATTTT. Translation: CASSFRLAGGGDTQYF.

The rearrangement links TRBV20-1 to TRBJ1-2; 7 positions match TRBD1. Germline V CDR1 and CDR2: DFQATT, SNEGSKA (reference sequence). Trimming cost V 2 bases and J 7 bases; bases outside gene matches: 7. This CDR3 has 13 residues. This CDR3 is CSARTGDRGGYTF. The CDR3 DNA follows: TGCAGTGCTAGAACCGGGGACAGAGGTGGCTACACCTTC.

The CDR3, as DNA: TGTGCCACCCGGACTAGCGGGGGGGACCATGAGCAGTTCTTC. This codes for CATRTSGGDHEQFF. The chain couples TRBV2 to TRBJ2-1, with TRBD2 matching 15 bases. Losses at the gene ends were 10 bases for V and 8 bases for J; bases not matched to a gene: 6. In germline, CDR1 is SNHLY, CDR2 FYNNEI. The CDR3 loop spans 14 amino acids.

The chain has TRBV3-1 and TRBJ2-2; the D is unclear. Trimming pared 2 bases from V and 7 bases from J, leaving 8 bases between. The CDR3 extends over 13 amino acids. Germline CDR1 and CDR2: LGHDT and YNNKEL (reference sequence). CDR3 nucleotide sequence: TGTGCCAGCAGCCAACTGGGGATCGGGGAGCTGTTTTTT. It is translated as CASSQLGIGELFF.